The 4 T cell receptor beta chains reported below all come from one sample, sequenced in a study of T cell responses to AZD1222 COVID-19 vaccine. Assay used: immunoSEQ multiplex PCR; TCRdb lists only in-frame clones, some missing. In the table there are around 72,000 clones, approximately 80% of which are singletons. The sample was peripheral blood, taken on day 0 of AZD1222 vaccination. The receptors come from an adult in good health.

V gene TRBV7-2 combines with J gene TRBJ2-5; D not resolved. Germline-derived CDR1 and CDR2 are SGHTA and FQGNSA. Trimming stripped 1 base from V and 6 bases from J, with 18 bases between. The CDR3 has 16 amino acids. The CDR3 DNA is TGTGCCAGCAGCTTAGTGGCGGATCCCACTTCCCAGACCCAGTACTTC. This gives the protein CASSLVADPTSQTQYF.

The rearrangement links TRBV7-2 to TRBJ2-7; either TRBD1 or TRBD2 may fit D (5 bases each). This CDR3 has 13 amino acids. The germline CDR1 and CDR2 sequences are SGHTA and FQGNSA. V lost 3 bases and J 3 bases, leaving 9 bases between the germline ends. The CDR3 loop is CASSFRDGYEQYF. The CDR3 nucleotides are TGTGCCAGCAGCTTTCGGGACGGCTACGAGCAGTACTTC.

This clone is medium-sized in the sample. The chain recombines TRBV5-1 with TRBJ2-7; TRBD2 matches at 7 bases. J gave up 6 bases and V 1 base, and 4 bases lay outside the gene matches. Germline assignment: CDR1 SGHRS and CDR2 YFSETQ. This CDR3 is built from 13 residues. The CDR3 region is CASSLWGGGEQYF. In nucleotides, the CDR3 is TGCGCCAGCAGCTTGTGGGGGGGAGGCGAGCAGTACTTC.

This chain joins TRBV7-9 and TRBJ1-2; a weak D match, TRBD1 (6 bases). Germline V gene lookup returns CDR1 SEHNR and CDR2 FQNEAQ (reference sequence). The CDR3 loop spans 15 amino acids. V dropped 6 bases and J dropped 2 bases, with 16 bases sitting between them. The CDR3 DNA reads TGTGCCAGCAGTAGCACCGGGACATCGAACTATGGCTACACCTTC. Translating it yields CASSSTGTSNYGYTF.